These 21 T cell receptor beta chains were all obtained from the same sample, sequenced in a study of blood T cell repertoires in COVID-19 (TCRdb year 2020). Libraries came from the immunoSEQ multiplex PCR assay. TCRdb mirrors the immuneACCESS table, restricted to in-frame sequences. Some clones are absent from its copies; in checked studies, under half trace to an unresolved V gene, and the reason for the others is unknown. The sample has some 70,000 clones on record, 80% to 85% of them singletons. The biggest ten clones account for approximately 1.7% of the sample. The sequenced sample consisted of peripheral blood. The receptors here all came from a woman in her sixties with acute or convalescent COVID-19.

This chain links TRBV28 with TRBJ1-2, with 9 nucleotides matching TRBD1. Trimming cost V 6 bases and J 8 bases; bases outside gene matches: 7. Germline CDR1 is MDHEN and CDR2 is SYDVKM. This CDR3 has 13 residues. CDR3 protein: CASSRGQGTGYTF. The CDR3 coding sequence is TGTGCCAGCAGCCGCGGACAGGGGACGGGCTACACCTTC.

J is TRBJ2-2 and V is TRBV5-1; perhaps TRBD1 as D (5 bases). The V gene lost 5 bases and the J gene lost 3 bases, with 11 bases spanning the gap. CDR3 length equals 14 residues. The germline V gene has CDR1 SGHRS and CDR2 YFSETQ. The CDR3 here is CASSRDSHTGELFF. In DNA form, the CDR3 reads TGCGCCAGCAGTCGCGACAGTCACACCGGGGAGCTGTTTTTT.

The chain has TRBV6-5 and TRBJ1-2; D is possibly TRBD1 (6 bases). V was trimmed by 6 bases and J by 4 bases, leaving 12 bases between them. Germline CDR1 reads MNHEY; CDR2 reads SVGAGI. The CDR3 totals 13 residues. The CDR3 DNA is TGTGCCAGCAGCTCCGACAGGACCTATGGCTACACCTTC. Its translation: CASSSDRTYGYTF.

This chain links TRBV2 with TRBJ1-2, with 7 bases lining up with TRBD1. The CDR3 loop spans 14 amino acids. With V trimmed by 7 bases and J by 7 bases, 12 bases remained unmatched. CDR1 and CDR2 from the germline V gene are SNHLY and FYNNEI. CDR3 residues: CASKNDRAYGGYTF. CDR3 bases: TGTGCCAGCAAAAACGACAGGGCCTATGGTGGCTACACCTTC.

The rearrangement joins TRBV5-6 to TRBJ1-2; D is unclear. This CDR3 comprises 14 residues. CDR1 and CDR2 from the germline V gene are SGHDT and YYEEEE. Trimming cost V 0 bases and J 4 bases, with 10 bases left between them. Written as DNA, the CDR3 is TGTGCCAGCAGCTTGGGGCAGCGGATCTATGGCTACACCTTC. Translation: CASSLGQRIYGYTF.

This rearrangement joins TRBV6-5 to TRBJ2-7; weak D call: TRBD1 (5 bases). The CDR3 is made up of 14 amino acids. Trimming took 2 bases from V and 5 from J, leaving 13 bases between them. Looked up from germline, CDR1 is MNHEY and CDR2 is SVGAGI. The DNA for the CDR3 is TGTGCCAGCAGTTACGCAGGGAAGGGCAACGAGCAGTACTTC. Translating gives CASSYAGKGNEQYF.

This chain links TRBV6-6 with TRBJ1-1, with 7 bases aligning to TRBD1. Germline V gene lookup returns CDR1 MNHNY and CDR2 SVGAGI (reference sequence). The CDR3 totals 13 residues. V lost 10 bases to trimming and J lost 5 bases; unmatched junction nucleotides: 10. The CDR3 DNA is TGTGCCACCCTGACAGGGCGTTGGACTGAAGCTTTCTTT. Protein sequence: CATLTGRWTEAFF.

This clone was picked up a small number of times. The chain carries TRBV14 and TRBJ2-7; 8 bases align to TRBD2. The CDR3 length is 11 residues. CDR1 SGHDN and CDR2 FVKESK come from the germline V gene. J lost 6 bases, V lost 10 bases, and 5 bases had no gene match. CDR3 coding DNA: TGTGCCACCGGGAGGGCCCTCGAGCAGTACTTC. Encoded protein: CATGRALEQYF.

The rearrangement uses TRBV11-2 and TRBJ2-5; TRBD2 matches at 9 bases. CDR1 is SGHAT, CDR2 FQNNGV, per germline. J lost 1 base, V lost 3 bases, and 6 bases had no gene match. The CDR3 sequence is 16 residues long. The CDR3 region is CASSLILAGSQETQYF. The CDR3 coding sequence is TGTGCCAGCAGCTTGATCCTAGCGGGATCCCAAGAGACCCAGTACTTC.

The genes are TRBV28 and TRBJ2-1; 7 nucleotides agree with TRBD1. V lost 3 bases, J lost 3 bases, and 5 bases stayed unmatched. Germline-derived CDR1 and CDR2 are MDHEN and SYDVKM. The CDR3 is 15 amino acids. The CDR3 loop reads CASSFGQDYYNEQFF. The CDR3 nucleotides are TGTGCCAGCAGTTTCGGACAGGATTACTACAATGAGCAGTTCTTC.

This chain connects TRBV27 to TRBJ1-2; 8 bases fit TRBD1. The CDR3 consists of 14 residues. Germline CDR1 is MNHEY and CDR2 is SMNVEV (reference sequence). The V gene end was trimmed by 5 bases and the J gene end by 6 bases; junction bases not matched to a gene: 8. CDR3 protein: CASSPQGARNGYTF. The CDR3 coding sequence is TGTGCCAGCAGTCCCCAGGGGGCGAGGAATGGCTACACCTTC.

The V gene is TRBV6-5, the J gene TRBJ1-2; 7 positions match TRBD1. The CDR3 contains 16 residues. Germline CDR1 reads MNHEY; CDR2 reads SVGAGI. Trimming removed 0 bases from V and 7 bases from J; junction bases left unmatched: 11. This CDR3 reads CASSYSRDSLASGYTF. The CDR3 region has the DNA TGTGCCAGCAGTTACTCCCGGGACAGCCTGGCGAGTGGCTACACCTTC.

This CDR3 reads CASRRTDGPNEKLFF. The CDR3 coding sequence is TGTGCCAGCAGGCGGACAGACGGACCTAATGAAAAACTGTTTTTT. The genes are TRBV2 and TRBJ1-4; D perhaps matches TRBD1 (6 bases). The germline CDR1 and CDR2 sequences are SNHLY and FYNNEI. Trimming pared 6 bases from V and 3 bases from J, leaving 14 bases between. CDR3 length equals 15 residues. The entire variable domain, with the rest obtained from reference TRBV2 and TRBJ1-4, is as follows: EPEVTQTPSHQVTQMGQEVILRCVPISNHLYFYWYRQILGQKVEFLVSFYNNEISEKSEIFDDQFSVERPDGSNFTLKIRSTKLEDSAMYFCASRRTDGPNEKLFFGSGTQLSVL.

The V gene is TRBV11-1, the J gene TRBJ2-7, with 10 positions matching TRBD2. The CDR3 is 15 residues long. Per germline, CDR1 SGHAT and CDR2 FQDESV (reference sequence). V was pared by 1 base and J by 3 bases, with 3 bases of the junction left unmatched. For the CDR3, the DNA is TGTGCCAGCAGCTTAGTTGGGACTAGCGACTACGAGCAGTACTTC. Translated, it gives CASSLVGTSDYEQYF.

The chain combines TRBV6-1 with TRBJ1-5, with D perhaps matching TRBD1 (6 bases). Germline CDR1 reads MNHNS; CDR2 reads SASEGT. Trimming left V 0 bases short and J 0 bases short, with 12 bases between. The CDR3 extends over 17 amino acids. Written as DNA, the CDR3 is TGTGCCAGCAGTGAAGCAGGTAGACAGGCTAGCAATCAGCCCCAGCATTTT. Its protein is CASSEAGRQASNQPQHF.

J is TRBJ1-5 and V is TRBV19; 7 nucleotides line up with TRBD1. The V segment lost 9 bases and the J segment 4 bases; nucleotides outside the gene matches: 9. CDR3 size: 14 residues. CDR1 and CDR2 from the germline V gene are LNHDA and SQIVND (reference sequence). CDR3 amino acids: CARNRDSTNQPQHF. CDR3 coding DNA: TGTGCCAGGAACCGGGACAGTACAAATCAGCCCCAGCATTTT.

The chain couples TRBV5-1 to TRBJ2-7; 10 positions match TRBD1. CDR1 is SGHRS, CDR2 YFSETQ, per germline. Trimming at V came to 5 bases and at J to 7 bases, leaving 12 bases not matched to a gene. CDR3 size: 15 residues. The CDR3 loop reads CASSSAGTGAWEQYF. In DNA, the CDR3 is TGCGCCAGCAGTTCTGCCGGGACAGGGGCGTGGGAGCAGTACTTC.

The CDR3 is CASRVGTPNEKLFF. CDR3 DNA sequence: TGTGCCAGCAGGGTCGGGACACCTAATGAAAAACTGTTTTTT. The chain has TRBV28 and TRBJ1-4, with D maybe TRBD1 (6 bases). V shed 6 bases and J shed 3 bases, with 11 bases lying between them. The CDR3 has 14 residues. CDR1 MDHEN and CDR2 SYDVKM come from the germline V gene.

This sequence joins TRBV5-1 and TRBJ2-1; TRBD1 matches at 9 bases. The length of the CDR3 is 15 residues. Germline V CDR1 and CDR2: SGHRS, YFSETQ. J lost 2 bases, V lost 0 bases, and 0 bases had no gene match. CDR3 sequence (DNA): TGCGCCAGCAGCTTGGGGGACAGGGCCTACAATGAGCAGTTCTTC. Its translation: CASSLGDRAYNEQFF.

This chain uses TRBV19 with TRBJ2-7; D not certain. Trimming left V 4 bases short and J 2 bases short, with 12 bases between. This CDR3 is built from 14 residues. CDR1 is LNHDA and CDR2 is SQIVND in the germline V gene (reference sequence). CDR3 sequence: CASSRRSLAYEQYF. The CDR3 region has the DNA TGTGCCAGTAGTAGACGTTCCCTAGCCTACGAGCAGTACTTC.

The V call is TRBV30, the J call TRBJ1-5, with 8 bases fitting TRBD1. The trim removed 0 bases at V and 6 bases at J, leaving 4 bases unmatched. The germline V gene encodes CDR1 GTSNPN and CDR2 SVGIG (reference sequence). This CDR3 comprises 14 residues. For the CDR3, the DNA is TGTGCCTGGAGTGTAGACAGGGGAGGTCAGCCCCAGCATTTT. Translating gives CAWSVDRGGQPQHF.